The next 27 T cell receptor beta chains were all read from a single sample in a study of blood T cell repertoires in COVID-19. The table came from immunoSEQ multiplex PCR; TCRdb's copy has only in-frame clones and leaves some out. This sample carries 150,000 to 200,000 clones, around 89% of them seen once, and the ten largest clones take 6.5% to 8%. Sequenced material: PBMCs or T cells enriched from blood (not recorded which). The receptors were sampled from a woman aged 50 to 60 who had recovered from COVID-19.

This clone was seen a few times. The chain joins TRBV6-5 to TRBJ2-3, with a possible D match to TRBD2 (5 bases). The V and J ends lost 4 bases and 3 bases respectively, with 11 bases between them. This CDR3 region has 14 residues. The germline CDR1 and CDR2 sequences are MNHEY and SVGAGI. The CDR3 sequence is CASSSHGMTDTQYF. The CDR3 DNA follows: TGTGCCAGCAGTTCCCACGGGATGACAGATACGCAGTATTTT.

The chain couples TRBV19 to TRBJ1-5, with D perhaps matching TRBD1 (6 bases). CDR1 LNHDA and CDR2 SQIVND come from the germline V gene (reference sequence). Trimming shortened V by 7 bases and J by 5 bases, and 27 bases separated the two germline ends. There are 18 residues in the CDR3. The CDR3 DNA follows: TGTGCCAGTAAAACTGGGTTTGCTACCGGGACAAAATATCAGCCCCAGCATTTT. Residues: CASKTGFATGTKYQPQHF. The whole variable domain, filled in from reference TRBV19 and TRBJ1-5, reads DGGITQSPKYLFRKEGQNVTLSCEQNLNHDAMYWYRQDPGQGLRLIYYSQIVNDFQKGDIAEGYSVSREKKESFPLTVTSAQKNPTAFYLCASKTGFATGTKYQPQHFGDGTRLSIL.

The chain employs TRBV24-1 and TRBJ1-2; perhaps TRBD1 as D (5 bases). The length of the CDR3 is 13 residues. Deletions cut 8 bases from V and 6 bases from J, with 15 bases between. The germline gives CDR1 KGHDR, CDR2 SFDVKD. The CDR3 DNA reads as TGTGCCACCAACGGCAGGGCTGGGGATGGCTACACCTTC. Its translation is CATNGRAGDGYTF.

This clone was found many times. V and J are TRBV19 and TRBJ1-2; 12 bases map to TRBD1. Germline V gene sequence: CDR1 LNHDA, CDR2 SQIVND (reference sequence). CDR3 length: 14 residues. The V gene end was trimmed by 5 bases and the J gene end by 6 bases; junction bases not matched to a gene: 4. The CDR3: CASSAGQGAHGYTF. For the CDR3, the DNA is TGTGCCAGTAGTGCGGGACAGGGGGCTCATGGCTACACCTTC.

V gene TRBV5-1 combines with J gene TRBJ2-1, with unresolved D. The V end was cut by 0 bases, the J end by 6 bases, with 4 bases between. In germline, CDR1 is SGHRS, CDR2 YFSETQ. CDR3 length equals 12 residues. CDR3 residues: CASSLDRNEQFF. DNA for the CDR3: TGCGCCAGCAGCTTGGATCGCAATGAGCAGTTCTTC.

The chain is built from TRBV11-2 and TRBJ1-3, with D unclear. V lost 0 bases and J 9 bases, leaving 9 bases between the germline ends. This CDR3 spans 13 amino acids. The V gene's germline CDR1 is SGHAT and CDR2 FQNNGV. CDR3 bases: TGTGCCAGCAGCTTAGAGTTGTACAGCACCATATATTTT. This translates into CASSLELYSTIYF.

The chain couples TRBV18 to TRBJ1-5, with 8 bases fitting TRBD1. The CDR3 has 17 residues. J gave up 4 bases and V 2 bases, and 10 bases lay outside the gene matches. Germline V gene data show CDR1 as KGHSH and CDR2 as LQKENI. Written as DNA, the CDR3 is TGTGCCAGCTCACCATGGGCAACAGGGGGGGGGAATCAGCCCCAGCATTTT. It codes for CASSPWATGGGNQPQHF.

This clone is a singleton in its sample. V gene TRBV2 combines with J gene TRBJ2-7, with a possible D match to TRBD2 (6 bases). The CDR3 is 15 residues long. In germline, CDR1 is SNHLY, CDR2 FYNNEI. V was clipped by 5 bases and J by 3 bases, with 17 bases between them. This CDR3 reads CASSIGTAKIYEQYF. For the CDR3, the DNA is TGTGCCAGCAGTATCGGGACTGCGAAGATCTACGAGCAGTACTTC.

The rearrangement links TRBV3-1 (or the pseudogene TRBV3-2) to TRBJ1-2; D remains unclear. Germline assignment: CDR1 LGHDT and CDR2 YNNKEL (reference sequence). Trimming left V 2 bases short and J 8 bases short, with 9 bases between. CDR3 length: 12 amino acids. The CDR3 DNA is TGTGCCAGCAGCCAAAGGGAGCGGGGCTACACCTTC. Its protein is CASSQRERGYTF.

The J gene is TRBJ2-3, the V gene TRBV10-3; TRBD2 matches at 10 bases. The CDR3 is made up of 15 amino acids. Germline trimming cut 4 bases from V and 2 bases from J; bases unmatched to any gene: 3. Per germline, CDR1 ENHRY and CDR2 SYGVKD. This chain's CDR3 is CAISVAGGNTDTQYF. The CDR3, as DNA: TGTGCCATCAGTGTAGCGGGGGGTAACACAGATACGCAGTATTTT.

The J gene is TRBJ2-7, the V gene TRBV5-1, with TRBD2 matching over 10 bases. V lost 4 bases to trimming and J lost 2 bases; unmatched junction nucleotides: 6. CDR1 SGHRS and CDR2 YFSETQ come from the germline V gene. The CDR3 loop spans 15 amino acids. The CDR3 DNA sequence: TGCGCCAGCAGCATACTAGCGGGACCAACCTACGAGCAGTACTTC. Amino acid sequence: CASSILAGPTYEQYF.

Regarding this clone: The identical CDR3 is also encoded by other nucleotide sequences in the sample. CDR3 loop: CASSLRYEQYF. CDR3 DNA: TGTGCCAGCAGTTTGAGGTACGAGCAGTACTTC. V gene TRBV6-5 combines with J gene TRBJ2-7; D gene uncertain. The V and J ends lost 4 bases and 4 bases respectively, with 5 bases between them. Germline V gene sequence: CDR1 MNHEY, CDR2 SVGAGI. The CDR3 covers 11 residues.

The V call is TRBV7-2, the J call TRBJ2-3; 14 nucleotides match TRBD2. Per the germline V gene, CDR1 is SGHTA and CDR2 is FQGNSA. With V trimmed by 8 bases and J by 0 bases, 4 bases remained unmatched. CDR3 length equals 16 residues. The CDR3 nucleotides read TGTGCCAGCGGACTAGCGGGGGGTTTTAGCACAGATACGCAGTATTTT. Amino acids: CASGLAGGFSTDTQYF.

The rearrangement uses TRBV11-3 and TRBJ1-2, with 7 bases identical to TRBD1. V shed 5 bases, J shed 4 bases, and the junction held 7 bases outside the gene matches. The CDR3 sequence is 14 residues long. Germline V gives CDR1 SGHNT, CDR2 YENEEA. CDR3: CASSETGFIYGYTF. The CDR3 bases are TGTGCCAGCAGCGAGACAGGGTTTATCTATGGCTACACCTTC.

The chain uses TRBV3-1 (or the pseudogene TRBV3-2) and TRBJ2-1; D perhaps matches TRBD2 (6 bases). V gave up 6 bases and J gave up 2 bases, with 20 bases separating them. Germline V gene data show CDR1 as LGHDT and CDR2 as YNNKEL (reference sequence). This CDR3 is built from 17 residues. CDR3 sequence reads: CASSPGVAVVPYNEQFF. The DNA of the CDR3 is TGTGCCAGCAGTCCCGGAGTAGCGGTAGTCCCCTACAATGAGCAGTTCTTC.

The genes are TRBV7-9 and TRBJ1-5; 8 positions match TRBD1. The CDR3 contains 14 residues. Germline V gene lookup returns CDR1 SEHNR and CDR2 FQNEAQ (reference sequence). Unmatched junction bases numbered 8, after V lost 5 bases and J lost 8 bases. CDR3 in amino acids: CASSQQGAREPQHF. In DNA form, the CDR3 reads TGTGCCAGCAGCCAGCAGGGGGCGAGAGAGCCCCAGCATTTT.

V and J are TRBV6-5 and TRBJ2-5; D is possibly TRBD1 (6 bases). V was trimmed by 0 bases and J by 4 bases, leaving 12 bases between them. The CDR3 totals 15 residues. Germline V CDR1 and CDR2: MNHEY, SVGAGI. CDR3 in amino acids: CASSYSAGAGETQYF. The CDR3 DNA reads TGTGCCAGCAGTTACTCGGCAGGGGCGGGAGAGACCCAGTACTTC.

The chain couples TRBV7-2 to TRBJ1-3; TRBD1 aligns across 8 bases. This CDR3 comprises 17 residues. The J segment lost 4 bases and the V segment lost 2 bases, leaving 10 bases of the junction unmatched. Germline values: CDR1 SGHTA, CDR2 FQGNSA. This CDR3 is CASSLTATGVRGNTIYF. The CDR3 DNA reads TGTGCCAGCAGCTTAACGGCGACAGGGGTTAGGGGAAACACCATATATTTT. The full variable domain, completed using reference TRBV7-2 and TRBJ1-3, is GAGVSQSPSNKVTEKGKDVELRCDPISGHTALYWYRQSLGQGLEFLIYFQGNSAPDKSGLPSDRFSAERTGGSVSTLTIQRTQQEDSAVYLCASSLTATGVRGNTIYFGEGSWLTVV.

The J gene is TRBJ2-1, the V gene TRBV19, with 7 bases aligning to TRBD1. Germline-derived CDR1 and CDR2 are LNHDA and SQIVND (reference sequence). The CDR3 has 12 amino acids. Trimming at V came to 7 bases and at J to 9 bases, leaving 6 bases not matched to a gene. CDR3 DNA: TGTGCCAGTACCGACAGGGCCTTTGAGCAGTTCTTC. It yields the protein CASTDRAFEQFF.

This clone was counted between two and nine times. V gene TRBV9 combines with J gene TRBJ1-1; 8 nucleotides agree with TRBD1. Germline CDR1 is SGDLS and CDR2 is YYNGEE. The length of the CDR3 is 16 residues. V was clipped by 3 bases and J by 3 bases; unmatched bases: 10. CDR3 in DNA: TGTGCCAGCAGCGCCCCGTACAGGGGGAGTGACACTGAAGCTTTCTTT. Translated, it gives CASSAPYRGSDTEAFF.

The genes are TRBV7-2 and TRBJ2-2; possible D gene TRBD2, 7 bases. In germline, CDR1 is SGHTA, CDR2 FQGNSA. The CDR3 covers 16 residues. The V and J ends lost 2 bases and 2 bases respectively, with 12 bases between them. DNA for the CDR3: TGTGCCAGCAGCTTAAAGGGGGGGACAAACACCGGGGAGCTGTTTTTT. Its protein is CASSLKGGTNTGELFF.

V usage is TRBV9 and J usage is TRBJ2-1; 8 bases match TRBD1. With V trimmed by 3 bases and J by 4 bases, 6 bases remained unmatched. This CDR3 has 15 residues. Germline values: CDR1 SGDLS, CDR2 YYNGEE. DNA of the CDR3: TGTGCCAGCAGCGCGGGACAGGCGAATTACAATGAGCAGTTCTTC. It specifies CASSAGQANYNEQFF.

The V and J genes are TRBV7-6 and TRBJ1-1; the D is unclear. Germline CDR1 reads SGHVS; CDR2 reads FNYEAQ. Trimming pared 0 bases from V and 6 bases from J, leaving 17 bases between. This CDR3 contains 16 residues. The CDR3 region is CASSLAFEGFPAEAFF. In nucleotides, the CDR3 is TGTGCCAGCAGCTTAGCGTTTGAGGGCTTCCCTGCTGAAGCTTTCTTT.

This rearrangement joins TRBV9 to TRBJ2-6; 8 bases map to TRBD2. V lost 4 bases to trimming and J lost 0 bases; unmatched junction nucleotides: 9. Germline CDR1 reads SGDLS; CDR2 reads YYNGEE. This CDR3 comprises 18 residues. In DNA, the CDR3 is TGTGCCAGCAGCCTTAAGGCGGGGGGCATCTCTGGGGCCAACGTCCTGACTTTC. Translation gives CASSLKAGGISGANVLTF. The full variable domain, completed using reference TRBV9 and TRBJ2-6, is DSGVTQTPKHLITATGQRVTLRCSPRSGDLSVYWYQQSLDQGLQFLIQYYNGEERAKGNILERFSAQQFPDLHSELNLSSLELGDSALYFCASSLKAGGISGANVLTFGAGSRLTVL.

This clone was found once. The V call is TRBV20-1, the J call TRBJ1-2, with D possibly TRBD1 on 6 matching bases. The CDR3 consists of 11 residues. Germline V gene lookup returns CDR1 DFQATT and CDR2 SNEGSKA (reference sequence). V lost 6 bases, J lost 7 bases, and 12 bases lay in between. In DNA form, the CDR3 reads TGCAGTGCCCTAAGGGGGTCTGGCTACACCTTC. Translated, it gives CSALRGSGYTF.

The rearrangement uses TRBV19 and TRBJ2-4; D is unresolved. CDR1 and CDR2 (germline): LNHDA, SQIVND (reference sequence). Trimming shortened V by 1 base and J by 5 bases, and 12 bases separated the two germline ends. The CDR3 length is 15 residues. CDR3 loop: CASSIGTILENIQYF. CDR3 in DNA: TGTGCCAGTAGTATAGGAACAATTTTGGAAAACATTCAGTACTTC.

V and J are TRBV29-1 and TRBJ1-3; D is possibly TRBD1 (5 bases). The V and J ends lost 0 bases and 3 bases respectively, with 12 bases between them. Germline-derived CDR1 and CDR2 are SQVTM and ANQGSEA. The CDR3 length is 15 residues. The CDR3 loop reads CSVEDRAGLGNTIYF. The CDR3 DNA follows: TGCAGCGTTGAAGATCGGGCAGGGCTTGGAAACACCATATATTTT.